The 14 T cell receptor beta chains below all came from one sample that was sequenced in a study of blood T cell repertoires in COVID-19 (dated by TCRdb to 2018 to 2020). Library preparation was by the immunoSEQ multiplex PCR assay. This is the immuneACCESS table as TCRdb keeps it, with only in-frame sequences that have V and J called. A part of the clones is gone; compared with another copy, unresolved V genes explain less than half, and the rest is unexplained. The sample yields approximately 350,000 clones; 83% were counted once. Around 3% of the sample lies in the top ten. Sequencing input: peripheral blood. These receptors all come from a man younger than 45 with active or convalescent COVID-19.

The count of this clone is one. The V call is TRBV4-3, the J call TRBJ1-1, with no clear D. Trimming took off 2 bases at V and 1 base at J, with 8 bases between the two ends. Germline loops: CDR1 LGHNA, CDR2 YSLEER. There are 14 residues in the CDR3. The CDR3 DNA reads TGCGCCAGCAGCCAACTGGCCACGAACACTGAAGCTTTCTTT. Translating gives CASSQLATNTEAFF.

The chain has TRBV30 and TRBJ2-7; a weak D match, TRBD2 (5 bases). The germline CDR1 and CDR2 sequences are GTSNPN and SVGIG (reference sequence). The length of the CDR3 is 17 residues. The V and J ends lost 3 bases and 0 bases respectively, with 21 bases between them. CDR3 protein: CAWSPRAALTSSYEQYF. The CDR3 DNA reads as TGTGCCTGGAGCCCCAGAGCGGCCCTTACCAGCTCCTACGAGCAGTACTTC.

The chain combines TRBV30 with TRBJ2-2; the D is unclear. Trimming stripped 0 bases from V and 4 bases from J, with 9 bases between. CDR3 length: 14 residues. The germline gives CDR1 GTSNPN, CDR2 SVGIG (reference sequence). The CDR3 DNA reads TGTGCCTGGAGTGTATCTAGAACCACCGGGGAGCTGTTTTTT. The encoded protein is CAWSVSRTTGELFF.

The gene calls are TRBV4-3 and TRBJ2-7, with D perhaps matching TRBD2 (5 bases). CDR1 LGHNA and CDR2 YSLEER come from the germline V gene. Trimming took off 0 bases at V and 6 bases at J, with 9 bases between the two ends. This CDR3 is built from 13 residues. CDR3 DNA sequence: TGCGCCAGCAGCCAAGATTGGGCGGGCGAGCAGTACTTC. Protein product: CASSQDWAGEQYF.

This clone was recorded once. The rearrangement joins TRBV19 to TRBJ1-5; TRBD1 might be the D (6 bases). CDR1 and CDR2 from the germline V gene are LNHDA and SQIVND (reference sequence). The CDR3 is 16 residues long. V dropped 2 bases and J dropped 1 base, with 12 bases sitting between them. DNA of the CDR3: TGTGCCAGTAGTATATTACAGGGTAGAAGCAATCAGCCCCAGCATTTT. It is translated as CASSILQGRSNQPQHF.

Only one count was recorded for this clone. V and J are TRBV5-5 and TRBJ2-7, with TRBD1 matching over 9 bases. CDR1 is SGHKS and CDR2 is YYEKEE in the germline V gene (reference sequence). V lost 3 bases and J lost 7; bases outside the gene matches: 5. This CDR3 is 13 amino acids long. As DNA, the CDR3 is TGTGCCAGCAGCTCTTTGACAGGGGGAGAGCAGTACTTC. Translation gives CASSSLTGGEQYF.

This clone was counted only a few times. V usage is TRBV5-4 and J usage is TRBJ2-3; D might be TRBD2 (7 bases). Germline V gene sequence: CDR1 SGHNT, CDR2 YYREEE (reference sequence). V was trimmed by 4 bases and J by 4 bases, leaving 19 bases between them. The CDR3 is made up of 16 amino acids. In DNA form, the CDR3 reads TGTGCCAGCAGCCCCGGCTTGGGGGGGCCCGCAGATACGCAGTATTTT. Translated, it gives CASSPGLGGPADTQYF.

Note on this clone: The sample holds other DNA sequences that translate to the same CDR3. V is TRBV3-1 (or the pseudogene TRBV3-2) and J is TRBJ2-1; 8 bases are a match to TRBD2. Germline values: CDR1 LGHDT, CDR2 YNNKEL (reference sequence). The V and J ends lost 4 bases and 4 bases, in that order; junction bases with no gene match: 3. The CDR3 is 14 amino acids. CDR3 protein: CASSPGTRYNEQFF. DNA for the CDR3: TGTGCCAGCAGCCCGGGGACTAGGTACAATGAGCAGTTCTTC.

The rearrangement uses TRBV30 and TRBJ2-7, with a tentative D call TRBD2 (5 bases). The CDR3 sequence is 15 residues long. V was trimmed by 3 bases and J by 6 bases, leaving 21 bases between them. Germline V gives CDR1 GTSNPN, CDR2 SVGIG (reference sequence). CDR3 region: CAWSLKPEGVSEQYF. CDR3 in DNA: TGTGCCTGGAGCCTAAAACCCGAGGGAGTTTCCGAGCAGTACTTC.

The rearrangement uses TRBV2 and TRBJ1-5, with TRBD1 as a possible D gene (5 bases). Germline-derived CDR1 and CDR2 are SNHLY and FYNNEI. This CDR3 region has 13 residues. The V gene lost 10 bases and the J gene lost 0 bases, with 10 bases spanning the gap. CDR3: CATQGDSNQPQHF. CDR3 nucleotide sequence: TGTGCCACCCAGGGTGATAGCAATCAGCCCCAGCATTTT.

The CDR3 region has the DNA TGTGCCACCCAACCATTCCGGGACATAGGCACCGGGGAGCTGTTTTTT. Translation gives CATQPFRDIGTGELFF. The chain employs TRBV7-3 and TRBJ2-2, with D possibly TRBD1 on 6 matching bases. Trimming cost V 10 bases and J 4 bases, with 22 bases left between them. This CDR3 comprises 16 residues. Per the germline V gene, CDR1 is SGHTA and CDR2 is FQGTGA.

The chain recombines TRBV7-2 with TRBJ2-1, with TRBD2 identical over 14 bases. CDR1 is SGHTA and CDR2 is FQGNSA in the germline V gene. The junction had 7 bases not matched to a gene; V was cut back by 5 bases and J by 10 bases. This CDR3 contains 15 residues. The CDR3 coding sequence is TGTGCCAGCAGCCCAGGACTAGCGGGAGGCCAGGAGCAGTTCTTC. The encoded protein is CASSPGLAGGQEQFF.

The chain combines TRBV7-2 with TRBJ2-7, with 8 bases fitting TRBD2. J was trimmed by 2 bases and V by 7 bases; bases with no gene match: 16. The CDR3 totals 17 residues. Germline V gene data show CDR1 as SGHTA and CDR2 as FQGNSA. The CDR3 DNA follows: TGTGCCAGCACCCCTAGCCTAGCGGGTATTCAAACCTACGAGCAGTACTTC. This gives the protein CASTPSLAGIQTYEQYF.

The chain carries TRBV6-5 and TRBJ2-7; D is possibly TRBD2 (6 bases). Germline lookup yields CDR1 MNHEY and CDR2 SVGAGI. The V and J ends lost 6 bases and 0 bases respectively, with 15 bases between them. The CDR3 spans 15 residues. The CDR3 protein is CASRTSPGSSYEQYF. Written as DNA, the CDR3 is TGTGCCAGCAGAACTAGCCCAGGGAGCTCCTACGAGCAGTACTTC.